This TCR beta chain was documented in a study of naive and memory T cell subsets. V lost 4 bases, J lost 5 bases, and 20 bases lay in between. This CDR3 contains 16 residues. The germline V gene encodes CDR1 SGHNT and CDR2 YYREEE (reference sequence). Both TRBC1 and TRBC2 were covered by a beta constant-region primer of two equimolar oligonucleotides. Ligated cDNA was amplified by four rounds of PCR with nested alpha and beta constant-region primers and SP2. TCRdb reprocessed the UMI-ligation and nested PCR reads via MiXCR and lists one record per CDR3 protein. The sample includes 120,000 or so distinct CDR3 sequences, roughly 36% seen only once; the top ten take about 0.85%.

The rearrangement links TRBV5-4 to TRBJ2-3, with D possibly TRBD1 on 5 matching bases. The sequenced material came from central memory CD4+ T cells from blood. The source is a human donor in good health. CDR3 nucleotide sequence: TGTGCCAGCAGCCCATCTTTGGGCAGGGTGGAAGATACGCAGTATTTT. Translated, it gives CASSPSLGRVEDTQYF.